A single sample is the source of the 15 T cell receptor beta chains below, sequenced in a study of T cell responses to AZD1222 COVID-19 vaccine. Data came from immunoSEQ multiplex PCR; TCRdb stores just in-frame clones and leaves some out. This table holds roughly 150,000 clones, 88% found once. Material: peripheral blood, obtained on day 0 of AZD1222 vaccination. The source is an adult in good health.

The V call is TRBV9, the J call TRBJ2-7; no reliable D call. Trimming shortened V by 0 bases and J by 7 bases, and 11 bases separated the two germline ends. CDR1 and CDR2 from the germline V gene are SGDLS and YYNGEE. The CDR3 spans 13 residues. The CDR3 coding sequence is TGTGCCAGCAGCGTAGGAAAAGGATGGGAGCAGTACTTC. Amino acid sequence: CASSVGKGWEQYF. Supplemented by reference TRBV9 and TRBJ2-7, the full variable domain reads DSGVTQTPKHLITATGQRVTLRCSPRSGDLSVYWYQQSLDQGLQFLIQYYNGEERAKGNILERFSAQQFPDLHSELNLSSLELGDSALYFCASSVGKGWEQYFGPGTRLTVT.

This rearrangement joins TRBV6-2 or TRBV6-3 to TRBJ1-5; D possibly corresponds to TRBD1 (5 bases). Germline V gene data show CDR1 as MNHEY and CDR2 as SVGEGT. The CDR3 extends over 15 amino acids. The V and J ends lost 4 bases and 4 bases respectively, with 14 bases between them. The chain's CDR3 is CASSWGDPGNQPQHF. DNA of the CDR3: TGTGCCAGCAGTTGGGGGGACCCCGGGAATCAGCCCCAGCATTTT.

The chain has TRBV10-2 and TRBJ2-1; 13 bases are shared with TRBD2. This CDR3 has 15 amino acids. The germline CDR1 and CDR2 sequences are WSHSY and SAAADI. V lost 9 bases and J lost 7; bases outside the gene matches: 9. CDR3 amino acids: CASTLGLAGVNEQFF. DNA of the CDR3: TGCGCCAGTACCCTTGGACTAGCGGGAGTTAATGAGCAGTTCTTC.

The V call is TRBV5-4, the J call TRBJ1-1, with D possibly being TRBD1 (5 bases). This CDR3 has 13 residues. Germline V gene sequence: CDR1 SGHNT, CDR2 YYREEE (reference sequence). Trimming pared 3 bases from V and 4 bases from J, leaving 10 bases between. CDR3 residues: CASSSRQSTEAFF. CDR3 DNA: TGTGCCAGCAGCTCTAGACAGAGCACTGAAGCTTTCTTT.

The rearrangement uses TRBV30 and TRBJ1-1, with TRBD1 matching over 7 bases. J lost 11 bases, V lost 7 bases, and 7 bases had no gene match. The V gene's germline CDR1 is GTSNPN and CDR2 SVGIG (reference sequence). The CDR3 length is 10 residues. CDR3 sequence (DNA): TGTGCCTCAACAGGGGCCCTTGCTTTCTTT. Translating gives CASTGALAFF.

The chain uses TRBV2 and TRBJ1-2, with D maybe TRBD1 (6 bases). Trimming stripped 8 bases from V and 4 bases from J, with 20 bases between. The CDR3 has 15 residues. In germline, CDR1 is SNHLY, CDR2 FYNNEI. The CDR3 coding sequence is TGTGCCAGCGGTGGGCCAGGGGCGCGGAGCTATGGCTACACCTTC. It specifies CASGGPGARSYGYTF.

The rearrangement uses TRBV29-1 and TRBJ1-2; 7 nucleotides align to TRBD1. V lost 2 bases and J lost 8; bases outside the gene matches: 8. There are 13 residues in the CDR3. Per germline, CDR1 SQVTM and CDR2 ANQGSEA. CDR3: CSVELGGVSGYTF. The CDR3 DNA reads TGCAGCGTTGAATTAGGGGGCGTCAGCGGCTACACCTTC.

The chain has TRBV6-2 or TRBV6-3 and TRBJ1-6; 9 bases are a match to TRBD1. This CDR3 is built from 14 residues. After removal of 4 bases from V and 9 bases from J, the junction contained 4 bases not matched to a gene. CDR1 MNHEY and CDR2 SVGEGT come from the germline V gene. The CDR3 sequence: CASSSGQGSSPLHF. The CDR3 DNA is TGTGCCAGCAGTTCGGGACAGGGAAGTTCACCCCTCCACTTT.

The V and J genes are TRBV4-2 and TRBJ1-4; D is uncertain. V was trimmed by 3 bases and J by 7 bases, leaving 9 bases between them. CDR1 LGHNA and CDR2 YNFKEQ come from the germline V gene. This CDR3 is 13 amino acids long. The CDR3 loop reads CASSQGGTEKLFF. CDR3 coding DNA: TGTGCCAGCAGCCAGGGAGGTACTGAAAAACTGTTTTTT.

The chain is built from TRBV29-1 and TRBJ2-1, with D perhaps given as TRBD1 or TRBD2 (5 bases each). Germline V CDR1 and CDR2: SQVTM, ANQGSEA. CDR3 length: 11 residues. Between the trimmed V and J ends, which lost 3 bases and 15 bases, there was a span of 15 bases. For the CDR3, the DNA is TGCAGCGTTGAGGTGACAGCGGATCGGTTCTTC. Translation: CSVEVTADRFF.

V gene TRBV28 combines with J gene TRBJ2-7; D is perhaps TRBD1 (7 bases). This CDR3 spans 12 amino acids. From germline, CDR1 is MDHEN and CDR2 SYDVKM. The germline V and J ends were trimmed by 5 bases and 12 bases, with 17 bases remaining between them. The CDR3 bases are TGTGCCAGCAGTCAGGGACAGCTCGGGGGGTACTTC. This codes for CASSQGQLGGYF.

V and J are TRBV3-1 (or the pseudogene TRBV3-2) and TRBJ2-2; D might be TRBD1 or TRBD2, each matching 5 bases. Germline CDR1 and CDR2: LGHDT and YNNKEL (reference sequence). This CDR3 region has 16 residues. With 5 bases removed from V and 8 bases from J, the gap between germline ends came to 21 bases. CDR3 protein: CASSASGTPSRGELFF. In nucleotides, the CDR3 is TGTGCCAGCAGCGCCTCCGGGACCCCAAGCCGGGGGGAGCTGTTTTTT.

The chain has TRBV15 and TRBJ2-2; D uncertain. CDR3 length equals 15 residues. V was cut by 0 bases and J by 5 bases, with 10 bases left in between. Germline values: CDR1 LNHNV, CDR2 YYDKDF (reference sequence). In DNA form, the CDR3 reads TGTGCCACCAGCAGAGATCTCGAAATTACCGGGGAGCTGTTTTTT. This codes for CATSRDLEITGELFF.

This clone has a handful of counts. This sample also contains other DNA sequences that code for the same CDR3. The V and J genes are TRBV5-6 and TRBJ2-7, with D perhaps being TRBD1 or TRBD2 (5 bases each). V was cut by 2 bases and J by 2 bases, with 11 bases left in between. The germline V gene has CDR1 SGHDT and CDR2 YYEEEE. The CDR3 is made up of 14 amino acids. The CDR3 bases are TGTGCCAGCAGCTTTCCGGGGCTAGCCTACGAGCAGTACTTC. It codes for CASSFPGLAYEQYF.

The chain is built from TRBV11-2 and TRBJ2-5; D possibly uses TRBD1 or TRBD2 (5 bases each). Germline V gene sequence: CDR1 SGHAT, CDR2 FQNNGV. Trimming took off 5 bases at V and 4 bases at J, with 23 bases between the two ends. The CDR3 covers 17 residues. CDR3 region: CASSLGIGTAQGETQYF. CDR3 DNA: TGTGCCAGCAGCCTAGGTATAGGGACGGCACAAGGAGAGACCCAGTACTTC. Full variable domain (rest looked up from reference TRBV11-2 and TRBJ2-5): EAGVAQSPRYKIIEKRQSVAFWCNPISGHATLYWYQQILGQGPKLLIQFQNNGVVDDSQLPKDRFSAERLKGVDSTLKIQPAKLEDSAVYLCASSLGIGTAQGETQYFGPGTRLLVL.